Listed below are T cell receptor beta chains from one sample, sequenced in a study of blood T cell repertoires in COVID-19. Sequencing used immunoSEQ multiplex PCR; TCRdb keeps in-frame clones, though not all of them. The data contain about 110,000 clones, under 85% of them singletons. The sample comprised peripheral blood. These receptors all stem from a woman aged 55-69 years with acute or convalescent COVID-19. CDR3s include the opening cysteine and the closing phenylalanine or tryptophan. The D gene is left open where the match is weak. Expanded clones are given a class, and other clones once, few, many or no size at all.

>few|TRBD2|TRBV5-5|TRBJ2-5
CASSAGLAGEETQYF
TGTGCCAGCAGTGCGGGACTAGCGGGTGAAGAGACCCAGTACTTC
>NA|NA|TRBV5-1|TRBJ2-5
CASSWTAQETQYF
TGCGCCAGCAGCTGGACAGCTCAAGAGACCCAGTACTTC
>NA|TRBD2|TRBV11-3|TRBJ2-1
CASSSGTSRDEQFF
TGTGCCAGCAGCTCGGGGACTAGCAGGGATGAGCAGTTCTTC
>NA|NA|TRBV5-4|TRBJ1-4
CASSLGITNEKLFF
TGTGCCAGCAGCCTCGGGATCACTAATGAAAAACTGTTTTTT
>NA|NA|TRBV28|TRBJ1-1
CASSLSQNTEAFF
TGTGCCAGCAGTTTATCACAGAACACTGAAGCTTTCTTT
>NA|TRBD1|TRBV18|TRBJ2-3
CASSSSGGSTDTQYF
TGTGCCAGCTCATCCTCAGGGGGTAGTACAGATACGCAGTATTTT
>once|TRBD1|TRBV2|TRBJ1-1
CASGTGMNTEAFF
TGTGCCAGCGGGACAGGGATGAACACTGAAGCTTTCTTT
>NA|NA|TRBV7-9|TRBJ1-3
CASSPSVSGNTIYF
TGTGCCAGCAGCCCCTCCGTCTCTGGAAACACCATATATTTT
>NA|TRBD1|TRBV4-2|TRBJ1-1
CASSQDGGQGAVEAFF
TGTGCCAGCAGCCAAGATGGGGGACAGGGGGCCGTTGAAGCTTTCTTT
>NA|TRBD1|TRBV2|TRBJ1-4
CASSVDRSLPNEKLFF
TGTGCCAGCAGTGTGGACAGGAGCCTACCTAATGAAAAACTGTTTTTT
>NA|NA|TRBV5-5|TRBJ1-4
CASSLGHRVGEKLFF
TGTGCCAGCAGCTTAGGCCACAGGGTGGGTGAAAAACTGTTTTTT
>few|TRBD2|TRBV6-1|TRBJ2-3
CASSERLAGGTDTQYF
TGTGCCAGCAGTGAGAGACTAGCGGGGGGCACAGATACGCAGTATTTT
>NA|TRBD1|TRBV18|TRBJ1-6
CASSPPGQGNSPLHF
TGTGCCAGCTCACCCCCGGGACAGGGGAATTCACCCCTCCACTTT
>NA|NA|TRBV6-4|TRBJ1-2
CASSEISTVNYGYTF
TGTGCCAGCAGTGAAATATCCACAGTGAACTATGGCTACACCTTC
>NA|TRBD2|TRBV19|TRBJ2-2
CASSQLAGGPGELFF
TGTGCCAGTAGCCAACTAGCGGGGGGGCCCGGGGAGCTGTTTTTT
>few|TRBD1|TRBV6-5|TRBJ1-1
CASRKGQRMNTEAFF
TGTGCCAGCAGGAAGGGACAGCGAATGAACACTGAAGCTTTCTTT
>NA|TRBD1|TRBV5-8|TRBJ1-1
CASSLHRGDTEAFF
TGTGCCAGCAGCTTGCACAGGGGGGACACTGAAGCTTTCTTT
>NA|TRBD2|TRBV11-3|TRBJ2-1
CASSLEGGGLAGNEQFF
TGTGCCAGCAGCTTAGAAGGGGGAGGACTAGCGGGGAATGAGCAGTTCTTC
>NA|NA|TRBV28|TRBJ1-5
CASSSWGLKGNSNQPQHF
TGTGCCAGCAGTTCCTGGGGGCTAAAGGGTAATAGCAATCAGCCCCAGCATTTT
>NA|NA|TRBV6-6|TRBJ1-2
CASSYSSAPGGGYTF
TGTGCCAGCAGTTACTCTTCGGCTCCCGGCGGTGGCTACACCTTC
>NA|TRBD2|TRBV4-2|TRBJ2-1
CASSQRAGTSPTYEQFF
TGTGCCAGCAGCCAGAGGGCCGGGACTAGCCCGACGTATGAGCAGTTCTTC
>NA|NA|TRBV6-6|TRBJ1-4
CATFDGAGGEKLFF
TGTGCCACGTTTGACGGGGCGGGAGGTGAAAAACTGTTTTTT
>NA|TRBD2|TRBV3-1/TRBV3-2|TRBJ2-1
CASSLVWTSGNGEQFF
TGTGCCAGCAGCCTGGTATGGACTAGCGGGAACGGGGAGCAGTTCTTC
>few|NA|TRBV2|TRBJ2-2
CASSEQWTGELFF
TGTGCCAGCAGTGAACAGTGGACCGGGGAGCTGTTTTTT
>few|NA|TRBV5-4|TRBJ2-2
CASSLLATRGTGELFF
TGTGCCAGCAGCTTGTTAGCCACACGAGGCACCGGGGAGCTGTTTTTT
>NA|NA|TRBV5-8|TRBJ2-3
CASSRRDTQYF
TGTGCCAGCAGCCGGAGGGATACGCAGTATTTT
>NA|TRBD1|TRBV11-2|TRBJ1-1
CASSPGQAVWTEAFF
TGTGCCAGCAGCCCCGGACAGGCTGTCTGGACTGAAGCTTTCTTT
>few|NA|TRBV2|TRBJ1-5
CASGRQALGQPQHF
TGTGCCAGCGGACGACAGGCCTTGGGTCAGCCCCAGCATTTT
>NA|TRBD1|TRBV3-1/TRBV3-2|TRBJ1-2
CASSPTGQGYGYTF
TGTGCCAGCAGCCCAACAGGACAGGGCTATGGCTACACCTTC
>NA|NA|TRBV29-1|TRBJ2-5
CSARGSGRETQYF
TGCAGCGCACGCGGGTCGGGAAGAGAGACCCAGTACTTC
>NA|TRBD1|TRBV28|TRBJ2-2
CASSYDRVVAGELFF
TGTGCCAGCAGTTACGACAGGGTGGTCGCCGGGGAGCTGTTTTTT
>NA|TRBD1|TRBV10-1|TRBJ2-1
CASSDGQGYNEQFF
TGCGCCAGCAGTGACGGACAGGGGTACAATGAGCAGTTCTTC
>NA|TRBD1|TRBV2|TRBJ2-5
CASSIGTGQETQYF
TGTGCCAGCAGTATCGGGACAGGCCAAGAGACCCAGTACTTC
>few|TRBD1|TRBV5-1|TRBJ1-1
CASQITGGNTEAFF
TGCGCCAGCCAAATAACAGGGGGTAACACTGAAGCTTTCTTT
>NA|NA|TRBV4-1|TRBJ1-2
CASSSMFTGKNYGYTF
TGCGCCAGCAGCAGTATGTTTACAGGGAAAAACTATGGCTACACCTTC
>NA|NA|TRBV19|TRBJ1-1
CASSNRPGRVNTEAFF
TGTGCCAGTAGTAACCGGCCAGGGCGTGTGAACACTGAAGCTTTCTTT